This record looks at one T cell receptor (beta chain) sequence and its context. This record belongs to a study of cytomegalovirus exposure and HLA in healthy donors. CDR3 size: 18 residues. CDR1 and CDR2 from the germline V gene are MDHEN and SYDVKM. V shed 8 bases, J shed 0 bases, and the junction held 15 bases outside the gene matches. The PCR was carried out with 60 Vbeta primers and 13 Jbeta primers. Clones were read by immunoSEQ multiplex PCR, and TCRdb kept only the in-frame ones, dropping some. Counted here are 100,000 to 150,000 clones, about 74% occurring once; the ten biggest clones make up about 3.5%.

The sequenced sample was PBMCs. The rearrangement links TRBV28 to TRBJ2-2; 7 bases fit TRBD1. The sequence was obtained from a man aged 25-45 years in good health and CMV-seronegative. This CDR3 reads CASLLGQGDDPNTGELFF. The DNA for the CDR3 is TGTGCCAGCTTGTTGGGGCAGGGGGATGATCCGAACACCGGGGAGCTGTTTTTT.